This TCR beta chain was recorded in a study of CD8+ T cells in alopecia areata (dated by TCRdb to the late 2010s). In terms of the full investigation: The treated patients took part in an open-label pilot trial in which moderate-to-severe alopecia areata was treated with oral tofacitinib at 5 to 10 mg twice daily. Patients received tofacitinib for 6 to 18 months and were then followed off drug for 6 months to check for delayed response and recurrence. In both human patients and the C3H/HeJ mouse model, the study applied high-throughput TCRbeta sequencing to look at T cell clonal expansion in alopecia areata. On the human side, TCRbeta sequencing was run on scalp tissue and on sorted CD4+ and CD8+ peripheral blood T cells from healthy controls and from alopecia areata patients with either patchy or totalis/universalis disease. Biopsies were taken from tofacitinib-treated patients at baseline and again at 4 and 24 weeks into treatment, and several of those patients also had a later scalp biopsy. Scalp clonality was compared among normal scalp (n=4), patchy alopecia areata scalp (n=8), and alopecia totalis/universalis scalp (n=8). The RNA source kit depended on sample type: the PAXgene miRNA kit for fixed scalp, the miRNeasy kit for PBMCs, and the RNeasy kit for mouse skin. immunoSEQ multiplex PCR using 35 Vbeta forward primers and 13 Jbeta reverse primers was used to amplify TCRbeta CDR3 regions. Study-level results and caveats: Compared with normal scalp, lesional scalp, particularly in alopecia totalis/universalis, had higher clonality and more expanded CD8+ clones, which suggests antigenic drive. Shared TCR sequences between patients were less evident than in mice, which may be partly attributable to HLA diversity in the patient population. Unlike mouse skin, where gammadelta T cells dominate, normal human skin contains resident alphabeta T cells that get sequenced too, which complicates analysis of the scalp TCR repertoire.

A remark on this clone: It lacks a known antigen. The input lacks base qualities; no much larger clone sits a single base away.

Library method: the immunoSEQ multiplex PCR assay. RNA was extracted from all samples and reverse transcribed into cDNA, which served as template for TCR sequencing. First-strand cDNA was synthesized using SuperScript III with a 2:1 mix of oligo-dT and random hexamers. A synthetic immune receptor repertoire was used to gauge amplification bias, and whatever bias remained was removed computationally. The study's own analysis went as follows. Raw reads were preprocessed for error removal, and CDR3 was defined according to IMGT conventions as running from the conserved cysteine to phenylalanine. Clonality was calculated as 1 minus Shannon entropy normalized by log2 of the number of productive unique TCRs. Whether scalp clones were CD4 or CD8 was inferred by matching scalp TCRbeta sequences against CD4 and CD8 repertoires sorted from blood. As stored in TCRdb, this immuneACCESS dataset retains in-frame rearrangements with V and J assigned. A fraction of the clones does not appear; measured against another copy, unresolved V genes explain less than half of the discrepancy, and the remainder lacks a known reason. V and J calls and clone size come straight from that table; D and trimming were deduced from the DNA. This sample lists about 170,000 clones; about 70% were detected once. Roughly an eighth of the sample comes from the top ten.

This specimen's time point label, interpreted: baseline before oral tofacitinib. From alopecia areata patients, peripheral blood was collected along with lesional scalp punch biopsies. PBMCs were separated by density centrifugation and stained for CD3, CD4 and CD8, after which CD4+ and CD8+ T cells were sorted on a FACSAria. CDR1 and CDR2 (SQVTM, ANQGSEA) derive from the germline V gene. Trimming at the junction amounts to 1 base on V and 4 bases on J, and the germline ends lie 22 bases apart. From the cysteine up to the phenylalanine, the CDR3 has a length of 17 residues. The sequence is cut down to CDR3 DNA, 51 bases in frame from base 1.

The sequence links TRBV29-1 to TRBJ2-5, with TRBD1 tentatively as D gene (5 bases match). This receptor was taken from a human donor with alopecia areata. The sample was CD8+ T cells sorted from blood, taken at week 0. The DNA sequence is given as TGCAGCGTTGAAGGCCCATCAGCCTCCGACAGTCCAGAGACCCAGTACTTC. Its product reads: CSVEGPSASDSPETQYF.